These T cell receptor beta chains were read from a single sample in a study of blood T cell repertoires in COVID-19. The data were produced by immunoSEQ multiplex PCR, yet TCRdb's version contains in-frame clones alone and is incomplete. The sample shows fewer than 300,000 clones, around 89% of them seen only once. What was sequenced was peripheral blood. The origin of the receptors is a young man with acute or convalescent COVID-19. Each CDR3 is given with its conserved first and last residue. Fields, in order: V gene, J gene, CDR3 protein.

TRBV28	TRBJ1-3	CASRSGTVSGNTIYF
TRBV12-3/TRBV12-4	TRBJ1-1	CASSLNQGRAFF
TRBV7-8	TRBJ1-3	CASSTRRDSGNTIYF
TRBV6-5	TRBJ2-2	CASTGVGSYTGELFF
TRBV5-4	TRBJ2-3	CASSLYGRNTDTQYF
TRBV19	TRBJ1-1	CASSIEGLNAAFF
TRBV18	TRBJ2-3	CASSIQSTDTQYF
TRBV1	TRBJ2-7	CTGQKRGDTGYEQYF
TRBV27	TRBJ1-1	CASRPLGRGLLVNTEAFF
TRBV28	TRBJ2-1	CASSRLGLAGAEQFF
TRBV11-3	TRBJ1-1	CASSGGNTQAFF
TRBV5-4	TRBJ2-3	CASSLTSGGADTQYF
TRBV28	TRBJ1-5	CASSSTSDYSNQPQHF
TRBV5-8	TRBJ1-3	CASSRRGGAGNTIYF
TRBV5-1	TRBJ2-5	CASSLGPPGGETQYF
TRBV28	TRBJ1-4	CASNGPGLREKLFF
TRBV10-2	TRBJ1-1	CASSESLGQAMNTEAFF
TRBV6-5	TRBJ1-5	CASSSPQQPQHF
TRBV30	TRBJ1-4	CAWRQRNRVYEKLFF
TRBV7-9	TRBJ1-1	CASSTVQGGTEAFF
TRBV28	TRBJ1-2	CASSGGYGYTF
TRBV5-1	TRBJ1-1	CASSLWMSGTEAFF
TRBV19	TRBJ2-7	CASSIVREREQYF
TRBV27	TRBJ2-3	CASSLLGGTDTQYF
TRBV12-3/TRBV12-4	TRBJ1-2	CASRGDRESYTF
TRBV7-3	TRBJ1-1	CASSLAGPRKGTEAFF
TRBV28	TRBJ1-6	CASWATGVNSPLHF
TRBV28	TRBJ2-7	CASTNGGASLWYEQYF
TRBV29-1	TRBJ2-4	CSVEDTGEAKNIQYF
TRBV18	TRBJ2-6	CASSRDRRSSGANVLTF
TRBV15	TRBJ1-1	CATSRSQGTEAFF
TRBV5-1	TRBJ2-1	CASSRGLAGGPFNEQFF
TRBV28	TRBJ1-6	CASSLLSSPLHF
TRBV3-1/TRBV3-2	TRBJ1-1	CASGQGVVTEAFF
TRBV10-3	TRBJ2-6	CAISESQGGAGANVLTF
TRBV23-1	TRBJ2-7	CASSVGTVTYEQYF
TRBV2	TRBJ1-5	CASSREGTSNQPQHF
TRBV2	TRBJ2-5	CASSEEGAVETQYF
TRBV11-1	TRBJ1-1	CASSPSGGRLNTEAFF
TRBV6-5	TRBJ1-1	CASSYSAGQTEAFF